This record concerns one T cell receptor (beta chain) sequence. These data come from a study of blood T cell dynamics during melanoma immunotherapy. The sample's time point: week 3, after first cycle of checkpoint inhibitor. The germline gives CDR1 KGHSH, CDR2 LQKENI. The CDR3 is made up of 13 amino acids. V was pared by 6 bases and J by 5 bases, with 14 bases between. Only in-frame clones appear in the TCRdb table, and some are missing; sequencing was by immunoSEQ multiplex PCR. The sample contains fewer than 6,000 clones, 80% to 85% of which appear only once. This specimen consisted of blood, obtained from a patient treated with checkpoint blockade. The receptor's source is a human donor with melanoma. This chain links TRBV18 with TRBJ2-7, with D uncertain. The CDR3 nucleotides are TGTGCCAGCTCGTTATCGGTTGGGAACGAGCAGTACTTC. Protein: CASSLSVGNEQYF. The whole variable domain, filled in from reference TRBV18 and TRBJ2-7, reads NAGVMQNPRHLVRRRGQEARLRCSPMKGHSHVYWYRQLPEEGLKFMVYLQKENIIDESGMPKERFSAEFPKEGPSILRIQQVVRGDSAAYFCASSLSVGNEQYFGPGTRLTVT.